The 5 T cell receptor beta chains given below trace back to one sample, sequenced in a study of T cells in Graves' hyperthyroidism and ophthalmopathy. TCR beta CDR3 sequences were amplified from RNA transcripts. An initial round of RT-PCR targeting the TCR CDR3 relied on the HTBI primer set. MiXCR, run by TCRdb on the multiplex PCR reads, gives a single entry per CDR3 protein. The data show 700,000 or so distinct CDR3 sequences, around 15% seen once. Sequenced: blood. The source is a woman between 45 and 65 years old with Graves' ophthalmopathy.

This clonotype was counted at least ten times. The V call is TRBV28, the J call TRBJ1-5; weak D call: TRBD1 (5 bases). The CDR3 runs to 14 residues. V lost 6 bases, J lost 3 bases, and 12 bases lay in between. Germline values: CDR1 MDHEN, CDR2 SYDVKM. CDR3 protein: CASSLGAYNQPQHF. As DNA, the CDR3 is TGTGCCAGCAGCCTAGGGGCCTACAATCAGCCCCAGCATTTT.

This chain connects TRBV5-1 to TRBJ2-1; 11 nucleotides agree with TRBD2. Germline loops: CDR1 SGHRS, CDR2 YFSETQ. V shed 4 bases and J 0 bases; nucleotides not matched to a gene: 6. The CDR3 totals 17 residues. CDR3 region: CASSTGLADISYNEQFF. For the CDR3, the DNA is TGCGCCAGCAGCACGGGACTAGCGGATATCTCCTACAATGAGCAGTTCTTC.

This clonotype was counted many times. In nucleotides, the CDR3 is TGTGCCAGCAGCCGCCATTCTTCACCCCTCCACTTT. As protein: CASSRHSSPLHF. The rearrangement joins TRBV7-2 to TRBJ1-6; D is unresolved. The CDR3 contains 12 residues. Trimming removed 5 bases at V and 9 bases at J, with 8 bases between. The germline V gene encodes CDR1 SGHTA and CDR2 FQGNSA.

At least ten counts were recorded for this clonotype. The chain recombines TRBV11-2 with TRBJ1-1; the D is unclear. Trimming took 6 bases from V and 0 from J, leaving 11 bases between them. This CDR3 has 14 amino acids. Per germline, CDR1 SGHAT and CDR2 FQNNGV. This CDR3 reads CASSETPMNTEAFF. CDR3 DNA: TGTGCCAGCAGTGAGACGCCGATGAACACTGAAGCTTTCTTT.

There are a few counts of this clonotype. The rearrangement links TRBV29-1 to TRBJ2-1; 7 nucleotides align to TRBD1. CDR3 length: 14 amino acids. Germline lookup yields CDR1 SQVTM and CDR2 ANQGSEA. J gave up 6 bases and V 6 bases, and 11 bases lay outside the gene matches. CDR3 residues: CSVVNRQGPNEQFF. The CDR3 coding sequence is TGCAGCGTGGTCAACCGACAGGGTCCCAATGAGCAGTTCTTC.